Ten or more counts support the clone carrying this T cell receptor beta chain. No antigen is known for it. This CDR3 has 15 amino acids. Germline assignment: CDR1 SGHVS and CDR2 FNYEAQ. Between the trimmed V and J ends, which lost 6 bases and 0 bases, there was a span of 12 bases. TCR beta CDR3 regions were amplified from RNA. RT-PCR in the first round (using the HTBI primer set) targeted the TCR CDR3. TCRdb reprocessed the multiplex PCR reads via MiXCR and lists one record per CDR3 protein. The data contain over 500,000 distinct CDR3 sequences, 40% to 50% of them singletons. Those patients with uncontrolled infection, other autoimmune disease, pregnancy or lactation were excluded. Thyroid ultrasound and orbital computed tomography, with clinical symptoms and serum thyroxine and TRAb, informed diagnoses. The source of the sample is a study of T cells in Graves' hyperthyroidism and ophthalmopathy. Study observations and caveats: Appearing also in blood were most of the thyroid clonotypes expanded above 0.001. In the analysis, a 13 V-J model separated ophthalmopathy from stable hyperthyroidism.

This sequence originates from an adult woman with Graves' disease, either hyperthyroidism or ophthalmopathy (not recorded which). Sequencing was carried out using peripheral blood or thyroid tissue (not recorded which). The chain joins TRBV7-6 to TRBJ1-3; D remains ambiguous. The CDR3 protein is CASRAGISSGNTIYF. The CDR3 coding sequence is TGTGCCAGCAGGGCGGGAATCTCCTCTGGAAACACCATATATTTT.